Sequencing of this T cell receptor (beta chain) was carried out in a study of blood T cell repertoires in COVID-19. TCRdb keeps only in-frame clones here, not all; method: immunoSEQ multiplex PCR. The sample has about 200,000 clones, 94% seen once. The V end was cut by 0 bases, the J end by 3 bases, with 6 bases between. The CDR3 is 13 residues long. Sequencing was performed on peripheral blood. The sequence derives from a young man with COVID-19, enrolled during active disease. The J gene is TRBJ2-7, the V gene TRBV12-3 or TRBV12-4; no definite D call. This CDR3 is CASSLARYYEQYF. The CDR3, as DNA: TGTGCCAGCAGTTTAGCGCGGTACTACGAGCAGTACTTC.